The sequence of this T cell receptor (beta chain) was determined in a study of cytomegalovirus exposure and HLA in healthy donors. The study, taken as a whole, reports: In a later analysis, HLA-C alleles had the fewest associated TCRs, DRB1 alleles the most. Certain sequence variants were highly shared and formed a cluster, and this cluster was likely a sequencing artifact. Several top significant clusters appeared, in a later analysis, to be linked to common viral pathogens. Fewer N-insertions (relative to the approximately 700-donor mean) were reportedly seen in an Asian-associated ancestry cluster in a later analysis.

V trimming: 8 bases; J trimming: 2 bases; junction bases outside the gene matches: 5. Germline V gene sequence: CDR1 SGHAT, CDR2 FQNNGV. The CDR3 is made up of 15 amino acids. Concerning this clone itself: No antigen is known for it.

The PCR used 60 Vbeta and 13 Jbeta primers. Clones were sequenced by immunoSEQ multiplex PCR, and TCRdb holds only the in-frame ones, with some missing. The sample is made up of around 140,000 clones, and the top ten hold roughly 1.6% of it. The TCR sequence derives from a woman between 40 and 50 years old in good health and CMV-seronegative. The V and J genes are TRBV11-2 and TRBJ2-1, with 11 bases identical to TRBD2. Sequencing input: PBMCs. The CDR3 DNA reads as TGTGCCAGCTGGCCTAGCGGGGGGACCTACAATGAGCAGTTCTTC. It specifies CASWPSGGTYNEQFF.